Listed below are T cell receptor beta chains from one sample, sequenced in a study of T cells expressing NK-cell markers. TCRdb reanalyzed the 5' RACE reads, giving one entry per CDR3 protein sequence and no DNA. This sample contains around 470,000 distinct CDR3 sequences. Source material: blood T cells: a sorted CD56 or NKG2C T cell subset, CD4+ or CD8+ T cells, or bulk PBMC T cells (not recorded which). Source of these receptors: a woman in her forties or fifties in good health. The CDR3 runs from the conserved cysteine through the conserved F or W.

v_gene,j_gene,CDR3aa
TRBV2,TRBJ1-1,CASNGPTLMNTEAFF
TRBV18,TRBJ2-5,CASSPLGRKEQETQYF
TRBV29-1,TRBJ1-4,CSASGGGLGRKLFF
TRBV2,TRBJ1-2,CASSGQGAGSYGYTF
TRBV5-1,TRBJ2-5,CASSLSGSGQETQYF
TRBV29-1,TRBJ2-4,CSVMRSAKNIQYF
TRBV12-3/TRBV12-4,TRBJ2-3,CASSQLEEGTDTQYF
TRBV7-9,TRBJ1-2,CASTLGTGGRYTF
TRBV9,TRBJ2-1,CASSVELDQRLGNEQFF
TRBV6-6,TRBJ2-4,CASRPHAGGENIQYF
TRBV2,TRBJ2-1,CASRDSGRASYNEQFF
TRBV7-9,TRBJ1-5,CASALGGRALNQPQHF
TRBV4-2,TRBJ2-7,CASSQDGQGTYEQYF
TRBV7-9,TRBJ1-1,CASSLGAGTMNTEAFF
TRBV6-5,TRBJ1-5,CASSSPGQGNQPQHF
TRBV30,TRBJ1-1,CAWSVGELNTEAFF
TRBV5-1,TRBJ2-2,CASSLAGSPGELFF
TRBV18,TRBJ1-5,CASSRGTAQNSNQPQHF
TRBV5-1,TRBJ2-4,CASSLDFLPGRVQRAKNIQYF
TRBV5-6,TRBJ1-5,CASSFDQPQHF
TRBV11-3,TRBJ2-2,CASRVGGINTGELFF
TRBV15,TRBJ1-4,CATSRDRTVNEKLFF
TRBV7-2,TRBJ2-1,CASSLEDSYYNEQFF
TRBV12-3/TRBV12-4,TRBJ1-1,CASTLQGEAFF
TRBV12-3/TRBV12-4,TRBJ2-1,CASSLRTANEQFF
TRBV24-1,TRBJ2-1,CATSEYTSGRANEQFF
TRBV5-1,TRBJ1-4,CASSPGGDVTNEKLFF
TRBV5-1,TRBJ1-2,CASSSGTAYGYTF
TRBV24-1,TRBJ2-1,CASSEAGGFYNEQFF
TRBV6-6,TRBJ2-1,CASRSSGRREFF
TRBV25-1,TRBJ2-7,CASLSSSGFSYEQYF
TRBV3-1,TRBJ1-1,CASMKQTNTEAFF
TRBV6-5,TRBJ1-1,CASSYQTGGYTEAFF
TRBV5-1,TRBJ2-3,CASSLMLVTDTQYF
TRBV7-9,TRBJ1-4,CASSSGQGGEKLFF
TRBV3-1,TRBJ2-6,CASRKRGQNLSGANVLTF
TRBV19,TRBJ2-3,CASSTGTSFRDTQYF
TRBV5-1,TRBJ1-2,CASSLGGDRRGYTF
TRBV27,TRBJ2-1,CASSPEGRLYNEQFF
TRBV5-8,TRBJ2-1,CASSWTGTKMNEQFF